Listed below are T cell receptor beta chains from one sample, sequenced in a study of beta chain features in type 1 diabetes. The repertoire was sequenced with immunoSEQ multiplex PCR; TCRdb's copy has only in-frame clones and lacks some. Of 150,000 or so clones in the sample, approximately 9.1% were seen once. The sample consisted of central memory CD4+ T cells from blood. The receptors stem from a woman younger than 35 in good health. Both conserved end residues are part of each CDR3. Each record gives: V gene, clone size, CDR3 protein. A row's size may be missing; if present it is once, few, many or a size class.

>TRBV7-8|few
CASSGPGQETQYF
>TRBV5-1|few
CASSAGQGVLYEEYF
>TRBV6-1|few
CASRALGGLGELFF
>TRBV18|-
CASSRDKGNTEAFF
>TRBV9|-
CASSPRATGELFF
>TRBV30|-
CAWSAYTGVGSGYTF
>TRBV7-2|-
CASSLHHRGDTQYF
>TRBV30|few
CAWSKTSGSWGTDTQYF
>TRBV5-1|few
CASSRDRGSTEAFF
>TRBV5-5|-
CASSLKLAGGRSGELFF
>TRBV7-2|few
CASSRSYRGYEQYF
>TRBV27|few
CASSRASTQEQFF
>TRBV14|few
CASSQQAGYGYTF
>TRBV5-4|-
CASSLGPGVTQYF
>TRBV4-1|few
CASSQGFSELSAQPQHF
>TRBV30|-
CAWSGSGTEAFF
>TRBV30|-
CAWASGGQETQYF
>TRBV5-6|few
CASSADSNEQFF
>TRBV2|few
CASSGFSSGGDKTQYF
>TRBV7-8|few
CASSLALRQGLEAFF
>TRBV20-1|-
CSASSAAVLYF
>TRBV2|-
CASSRQSGFQETQYF
>TRBV19|-
CASREGALLPNYGYTF
>TRBV5-1|-
CASSLDNQETQYF
>TRBV5-1|-
CASSPGQARPNYGYTF
>TRBV10-3|few
CAIRETGEAGYTF
>TRBV14|few
CASSQDHTGNTEAFF
>TRBV18|-
CASYNTNSYNEQFF
>TRBV2|few
CASNGGPATNEKLFF
>TRBV11-3|few
CASSLVGSPNEQFF
>TRBV7-2|-
CASSWGQTSYGYTF
>TRBV18|few
CASSPQDTSTDTQYF
>TRBV11-1|-
CASGTGVVGGYTF
>TRBV5-1|few
CASSGQETVYGYTF
>TRBV18|few
CASSPSNRGLNEKLFF
>TRBV29-1|many
CSVNRGGTEAFF
>TRBV19|-
CASSMWDTAEAFF
>TRBV27|-
CASSALLTGGASGANVLTF
>TRBV27|-
CASRQGRTGELFF
>TRBV7-2|-
CASKGRAGDTGELFF
>TRBV29-1|-
CSVGGRSPNYGYTF
>TRBV4-3|-
CASSQSTGRINYGYTF
>TRBV5-1|many
CASSSTAGGTEAFF
>TRBV4-3|few
CASSQSAGGPDTQYF
>TRBV5-1|few
CASSLRQGGGSSYEQYF
>TRBV25-1|-
CASRARTGKNLNEKLFF
>TRBV25-1|-
CASSPTGWGEQYF
>TRBV11-2|-
CASSKIWDRANYGYTF
>TRBV7-2|many
CASSSLETQYF
>TRBV7-7|-
CASSFLARLAGYNEQFF
>TRBV6-6|-
CASSLLPRNGYTF
>TRBV7-8|-
CASSLSGLGEQYF
>TRBV11-2|-
CASSLGAGLPSGYTF
>TRBV7-2|few
CASSPRLAGGQETQYF
>TRBV5-1|few
CASKEIQETQYF
>TRBV30|-
CAWSPGQVYYNEQFF
>TRBV18|few
CASSPRFPQGNTYEQYF